The 26 T cell receptor beta chains below were found in one sample sequenced in a study of preoperative IRX-2 immunotherapy in early breast cancer. The treatment denotes: preoperative locoregional IRX-2 cytokine immunotherapy. Some clones are missing from TCRdb's copy, which holds only in-frame ones; the method was immunoSEQ multiplex PCR. Of under 45,000 clones listed, about 94% are singletons. Specimen: tumor tissue, collected after IRX-2 immunotherapy. Receptor source: a human donor with breast cancer.

The gene calls are TRBV19 and TRBJ2-3; the match to TRBD2 covers 7 bases. V was pared by 4 bases and J by 1 base, with 5 bases of the junction left unmatched. Germline CDR1 reads LNHDA; CDR2 reads SQIVND (reference sequence). The CDR3 has 15 residues. CDR3 residues: CASSTWGRGTDTQYF. In DNA form, the CDR3 reads TGTGCCAGTAGTACCTGGGGGAGGGGCACAGATACGCAGTATTTT.

This chain uses TRBV4-3 with TRBJ2-1; 10 bases line up with TRBD2. The V gene end was trimmed by 0 bases and the J gene end by 8 bases; junction bases not matched to a gene: 7. This CDR3 is built from 16 residues. Per the germline V gene, CDR1 is LGHNA and CDR2 is YSLEER. The CDR3 DNA follows: TGCGCCAGCAGCCAAGATTCCAGCGGGGGGGCATATGAGCAGTTCTTC. Its protein is CASSQDSSGGAYEQFF.

The chain couples TRBV4-2 to TRBJ2-7; possibly TRBD1 for D (6 bases). The ends were cut back, 4 bases at V and 2 bases at J, with 15 bases in the middle. The CDR3 loop spans 15 amino acids. Germline V CDR1 and CDR2: LGHNA, YNFKEQ. CDR3 protein: CASSPNWGQTYEQYF. As DNA, the CDR3 is TGTGCCAGCAGCCCAAATTGGGGACAAACCTACGAGCAGTACTTC.

V gene TRBV4-3 combines with J gene TRBJ2-7, with D tentatively TRBD1 (6 bases). The germline gives CDR1 LGHNA, CDR2 YSLEER. This CDR3 is built from 13 residues. V was clipped by 1 base and J by 3 bases, with 7 bases between them. CDR3 sequence reads: CASSQGTDYEQYF. In nucleotides, the CDR3 is TGCGCCAGCAGCCAAGGGACAGACTACGAGCAGTACTTC.

The V call is TRBV6-6, the J call TRBJ2-5; no definite D call. With the DNA end fitting TRBJ2-7 better, the J assignment may be wrong. The CDR3 spans 11 residues. Germline assignment: CDR1 MNHNY and CDR2 SVGAGI (reference sequence). CDR3 region: CASSYSIEQYF. CDR3 in DNA: TGTGCCAGCAGTTATTCGATCGAGCAGTACTTC.

The chain employs TRBV7-3 and TRBJ2-7, with 7 bases aligning to TRBD2. CDR3 length: 15 residues. Germline CDR1 is SGHTA and CDR2 is FQGTGA. The V segment lost 8 bases and the J segment 1 base; nucleotides outside the gene matches: 11. CDR3 nucleotides: TGTGCCAGCGTTCCAAACTGGGGGGGGTCCTACGAGCAGTACTTC. It codes for CASVPNWGGSYEQYF. The entire variable domain, with the rest obtained from reference TRBV7-3 and TRBJ2-7, is as follows: GAGVSQTPSNKVTEKGKYVELRCDPISGHTALYWYRQSLGQGPEFLIYFQGTGAADDSGLPNDRFFAVRPEGSVSTLKIQRTERGDSAVYLCASVPNWGGSYEQYFGPGTRLTVT.

The V and J genes are TRBV2 and TRBJ1-1; TRBD1 aligns across 7 bases. This CDR3 has 14 amino acids. Germline-derived CDR1 and CDR2 are SNHLY and FYNNEI. The J segment lost 7 bases and the V segment lost 7 bases, leaving 12 bases of the junction unmatched. As DNA, the CDR3 is TGTGCCAGCACTCCAAATACAGGGGATAATGAAGCTTTCTTT. Amino acid sequence: CASTPNTGDNEAFF.

This sequence joins TRBV5-1 and TRBJ2-6; D remains ambiguous. Trimming pared 2 bases from V and 0 bases from J, leaving 3 bases between. The CDR3 spans 14 residues. Germline values: CDR1 SGHRS, CDR2 YFSETQ. CDR3 sequence: CASSLSSGANVLTF. The CDR3 DNA sequence: TGCGCCAGCAGCTTAAGCTCTGGGGCCAACGTCCTGACTTTC.

CDR3 region: CASSPRGAGSRETQYF. CDR3 nucleotides: TGTGCCAGCAGCCCACGAGGAGCGGGGTCCAGGGAGACCCAGTACTTC. J is TRBJ2-5 and V is TRBV9; TRBD2 agrees at 7 bases. The V gene's germline CDR1 is SGDLS and CDR2 YYNGEE. After removal of 4 bases from V and 5 bases from J, the junction contained 14 bases not matched to a gene. This CDR3 spans 16 amino acids. The full variable domain, its missing parts supplied by reference TRBV9 and TRBJ2-5, is DSGVTQTPKHLITATGQRVTLRCSPRSGDLSVYWYQQSLDQGLQFLIQYYNGEERAKGNILERFSAQQFPDLHSELNLSSLELGDSALYFCASSPRGAGSRETQYFGPGTRLLVL.

The chain is built from TRBV28 and TRBJ2-6; the match to TRBD1 covers 7 bases. Looked up from germline, CDR1 is MDHEN and CDR2 is SYDVKM. V gave up 6 bases and J gave up 4 bases; unmatched junction bases: 6. The CDR3 totals 15 residues. The chain's CDR3 is CASRAGGSGANVLTF. The CDR3 nucleotides read TGTGCCAGCAGGGCAGGGGGTTCAGGGGCCAACGTCCTGACTTTC.

CDR3 DNA: TGTGCCAGCAGCACAAACCGGGACAGGGAGGCAGATACGCAGTATTTT. It specifies CASSTNRDREADTQYF. V gene TRBV28 combines with J gene TRBJ2-3, with 9 bases fitting TRBD1. Germline CDR1 MDHEN, CDR2 SYDVKM. The CDR3 spans 16 residues. With 6 bases clipped from V and 4 bases from J, the junction kept 11 bases outside the gene matches.

CDR3 nucleotide sequence: TGTGCCAGCAGTCCACTCCGGACAGTAACTAACGACTATGGCTACACCTTC. It encodes CASSPLRTVTNDYGYTF. The chain couples TRBV28 to TRBJ1-2, with a possible D match to TRBD1 (6 bases). The germline V gene has CDR1 MDHEN and CDR2 SYDVKM. CDR3 length: 17 amino acids. Trimming took 5 bases from V and 3 from J, leaving 22 bases between them.

The V and J genes are TRBV5-4 and TRBJ2-1; no firm D call. The V end was cut by 3 bases, the J end by 5 bases, with 6 bases between. Germline CDR1 reads SGHNT; CDR2 reads YYREEE (reference sequence). The CDR3 is 12 residues long. CDR3 amino acids: CASSWAHNEQFF. The CDR3 DNA reads TGTGCCAGCAGCTGGGCTCACAATGAGCAGTTCTTC.

The V and J genes are TRBV19 and TRBJ1-1; D perhaps matches TRBD1 (6 bases). Trimming took 10 bases from V and 0 from J, leaving 12 bases between them. The CDR3 is made up of 13 amino acids. The germline CDR1 and CDR2 sequences are LNHDA and SQIVND (reference sequence). The CDR3 loop is CATRAGVNTEAFF. CDR3 bases: TGTGCCACCAGGGCAGGGGTGAACACTGAAGCTTTCTTT.

The rearrangement uses TRBV11-2 and TRBJ2-1; a weak D match, TRBD2 (6 bases). Germline V CDR1 and CDR2: SGHAT, FQNNGV. V shed 3 bases and J shed 7 bases, with 19 bases lying between them. The CDR3 has 16 residues. The CDR3 here is CASSLTAGPVGNEQFF. The CDR3 coding sequence is TGTGCCAGCAGCTTGACTGCGGGACCCGTGGGGAATGAGCAGTTCTTC. The variable domain in full, with the rest retrieved from reference TRBV11-2 and TRBJ2-1, is EAGVAQSPRYKIIEKRQSVAFWCNPISGHATLYWYQQILGQGPKLLIQFQNNGVVDDSQLPKDRFSAERLKGVDSTLKIQPAKLEDSAVYLCASSLTAGPVGNEQFFGPGTRLTVL.

J is TRBJ1-2 and V is TRBV5-1; 7 bases are shared with TRBD1. This CDR3 is built from 13 residues. Germline V lookup: CDR1 SGHRS, CDR2 YFSETQ. The V gene end was trimmed by 4 bases and the J gene end by 4 bases; junction bases not matched to a gene: 4. The DNA for the CDR3 is TGCGCCAGCAGCCGCGGGACAGCCTATGGCTACACCTTC. It specifies CASSRGTAYGYTF.

J is TRBJ2-3 and V is TRBV28; 12 bases map to TRBD2. The CDR3 has 18 amino acids. With V trimmed by 5 bases and J by 1 base, 10 bases remained unmatched. The V gene's germline CDR1 is MDHEN and CDR2 SYDVKM. CDR3 protein: CASSKPGLAGWGTDTQYF. CDR3 DNA sequence: TGTGCCAGCAGTAAACCGGGACTAGCGGGTTGGGGCACAGATACGCAGTATTTT.

CDR3 sequence (DNA): TGCGCCAGCATGGGGGCGGGTACCTACGAGCAGTACTTC. Protein: CASMGAGTYEQYF. This chain links TRBV10-1 with TRBJ2-7, with a weak D call TRBD1 (6 bases). The ends were cut back, 7 bases at V and 2 bases at J, with 12 bases in the middle. Germline CDR1 WNHNN, CDR2 SYGVQD (reference sequence). There are 13 residues in the CDR3.

V and J are TRBV27 and TRBJ2-7, with D maybe TRBD1 (6 bases). V lost 3 bases and J 4 bases, leaving 19 bases between the germline ends. The CDR3 length is 16 residues. The germline V gene encodes CDR1 MNHEY and CDR2 SMNVEV (reference sequence). The CDR3 DNA reads TGTGCCAGCAGTTTCGGGCTGGACAGCCTCATGTACGAGCAGTACTTC. This codes for CASSFGLDSLMYEQYF.

This chain joins TRBV11-2 and TRBJ1-3; no clear D. Trimming took 2 bases from V and 0 from J, leaving 17 bases between them. The CDR3 runs to 18 residues. Germline CDR1 and CDR2: SGHAT and FQNNGV. CDR3 loop: CASSLFPGNVASGNTIYF. The DNA of the CDR3 is TGTGCCAGCAGCTTATTTCCCGGGAACGTAGCCTCTGGAAACACCATATATTTT.

This rearrangement joins TRBV7-6 to TRBJ2-5; the match to TRBD2 covers 9 bases. The V and J ends lost 0 bases and 0 bases, in that order; junction bases with no gene match: 8. The CDR3 is 18 amino acids. Germline CDR1 SGHVS, CDR2 FNYEAQ. DNA of the CDR3: TGTGCCAGCAGCTTAGCGCTTAGGCTAGCGGGGAACCAAGAGACCCAGTACTTC. Its translation: CASSLALRLAGNQETQYF.

Details on this clone: A junction end diverges from the germline sequence, so it may reflect a read error. This same CDR3 is encoded by further DNA sequences in the sample. This chain links TRBV6-5 with TRBJ1-5, with D tentatively TRBD1 (5 bases). CDR1 is MNHEY and CDR2 is SVGAGI in the germline V gene. The CDR3 has 14 amino acids. The CDR3 nucleotides are TGTGCCAGCAGTTACTCGGGGGGACCTCAGCCTCAGCATTTT. The encoded protein is CASSYSGGPQPQHF.

This chain uses TRBV5-1 with TRBJ2-3, with TRBD2 as a possible D gene (5 bases). Deletions cut 4 bases from V and 6 bases from J, with 18 bases between. From germline, CDR1 is SGHRS and CDR2 YFSETQ. There are 15 residues in the CDR3. In DNA form, the CDR3 reads TGCGCCAGCAGCCATGATGGGCTAGCCACCGATACGCAGTATTTT. Translation gives CASSHDGLATDTQYF.

This clone was picked up one time. This chain uses TRBV7-2 with TRBJ2-7; D remains ambiguous. V lost 1 base and J 4 bases, leaving 17 bases between the germline ends. The germline V gene has CDR1 SGHTA and CDR2 FQGNSA. This CDR3 region has 16 residues. This chain's CDR3 is CASSLEPQAGLYEQYF. CDR3 bases: TGTGCCAGCAGCTTAGAGCCCCAGGCAGGATTATACGAGCAGTACTTC. Supplemented by reference TRBV7-2 and TRBJ2-7, the full variable domain reads GAGVSQSPSNKVTEKGKDVELRCDPISGHTALYWYRQSLGQGLEFLIYFQGNSAPDKSGLPSDRFSAERTGGSVSTLTIQRTQQEDSAVYLCASSLEPQAGLYEQYFGPGTRLTVT.

This chain joins TRBV28 and TRBJ1-6; the match to TRBD1 covers 11 bases. Unmatched junction bases numbered 2, after V lost 3 bases and J lost 4 bases. From germline, CDR1 is MDHEN and CDR2 SYDVKM. The CDR3 totals 16 residues. CDR3 sequence reads: CASSLGQGVYNSPLHF. The CDR3 coding sequence is TGTGCCAGCAGTTTGGGACAGGGGGTTTATAATTCACCCCTCCACTTT.

V usage is TRBV28 and J usage is TRBJ1-1; tentatively, D is TRBD1 (6 bases). CDR3 length equals 12 residues. Germline V lookup: CDR1 MDHEN, CDR2 SYDVKM. DNA of the CDR3: TGTGCTTGCAAAGGGGGAGGCACTGAAGCTTTCTTT. This codes for CACKGGGTEAFF.